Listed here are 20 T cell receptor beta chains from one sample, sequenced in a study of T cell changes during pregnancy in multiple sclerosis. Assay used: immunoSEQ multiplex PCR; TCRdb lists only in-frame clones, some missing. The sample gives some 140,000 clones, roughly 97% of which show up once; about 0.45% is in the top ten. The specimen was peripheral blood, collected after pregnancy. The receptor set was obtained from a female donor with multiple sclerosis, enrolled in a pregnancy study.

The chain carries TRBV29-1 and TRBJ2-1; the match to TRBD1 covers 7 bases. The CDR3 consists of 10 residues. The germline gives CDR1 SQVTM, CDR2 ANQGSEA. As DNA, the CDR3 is TGCAGTGTTACAGGGGTTGAGCAGTTCTTC. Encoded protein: CSVTGVEQFF.

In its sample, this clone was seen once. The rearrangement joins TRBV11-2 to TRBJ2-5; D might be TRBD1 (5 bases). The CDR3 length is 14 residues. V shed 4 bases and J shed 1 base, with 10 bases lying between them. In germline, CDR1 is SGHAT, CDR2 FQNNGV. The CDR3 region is CASSSGHPQETQYF. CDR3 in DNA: TGTGCCAGCAGCTCCGGACATCCCCAAGAGACCCAGTACTTC. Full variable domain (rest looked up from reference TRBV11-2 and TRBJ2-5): EAGVAQSPRYKIIEKRQSVAFWCNPISGHATLYWYQQILGQGPKLLIQFQNNGVVDDSQLPKDRFSAERLKGVDSTLKIQPAKLEDSAVYLCASSSGHPQETQYFGPGTRLLVL.

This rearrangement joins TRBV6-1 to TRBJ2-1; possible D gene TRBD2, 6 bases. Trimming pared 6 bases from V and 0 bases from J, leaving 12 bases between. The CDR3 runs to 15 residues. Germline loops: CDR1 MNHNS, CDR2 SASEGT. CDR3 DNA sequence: TGTGCCAGCAGCACCCGGGACTCCTCCTACAATGAGCAGTTCTTC. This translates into CASSTRDSSYNEQFF.

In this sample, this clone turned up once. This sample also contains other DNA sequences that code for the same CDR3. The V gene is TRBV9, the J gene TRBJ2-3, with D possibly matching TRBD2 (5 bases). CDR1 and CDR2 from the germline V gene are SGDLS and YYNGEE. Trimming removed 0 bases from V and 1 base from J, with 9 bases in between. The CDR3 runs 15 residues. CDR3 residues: CASSVAAGRTDTQYF. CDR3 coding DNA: TGTGCCAGCAGCGTAGCGGCGGGTCGCACAGATACGCAGTATTTT. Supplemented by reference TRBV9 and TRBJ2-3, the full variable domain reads DSGVTQTPKHLITATGQRVTLRCSPRSGDLSVYWYQQSLDQGLQFLIQYYNGEERAKGNILERFSAQQFPDLHSELNLSSLELGDSALYFCASSVAAGRTDTQYFGPGTRLTVL.

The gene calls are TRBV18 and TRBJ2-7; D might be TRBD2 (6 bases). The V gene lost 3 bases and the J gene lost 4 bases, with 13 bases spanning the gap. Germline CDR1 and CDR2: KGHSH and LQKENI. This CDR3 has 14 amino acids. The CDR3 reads CASSPGPAGYEQYF. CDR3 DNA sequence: TGTGCCAGCTCACCCGGGCCGGCGGGGTACGAGCAGTACTTC.

CDR3 in DNA: TGTGCCAGTAGTTCTACCGGGACTAGCACAGATACGCAGTATTTT. This codes for CASSSTGTSTDTQYF. The chain links TRBV19 to TRBJ2-3, with D possibly being TRBD2 (6 bases). This CDR3 is built from 15 residues. V dropped 5 bases and J dropped 0 bases, with 12 bases sitting between them. CDR1 is LNHDA, CDR2 SQIVND, per germline (reference sequence).

CDR3 DNA sequence: TGTGCCAGCAGTTTATCGAGCGCAGATAATGAGCAGTTCTTC. Translating gives CASSLSSADNEQFF. V gene TRBV27 combines with J gene TRBJ2-1; D unresolved. CDR3 length equals 14 residues. The ends were cut back, 0 bases at V and 7 bases at J, with 10 bases in the middle. Germline assignment: CDR1 MNHEY and CDR2 SMNVEV (reference sequence).

The CDR3: CASRLSENTEAFF. DNA of the CDR3: TGTGCCAGCCGACTGTCGGAGAACACTGAAGCTTTCTTT. The rearrangement links TRBV6-5 to TRBJ1-1; D unresolved. CDR1 MNHEY and CDR2 SVGAGI come from the germline V gene. V was cut by 8 bases and J by 1 base, with 11 bases left in between. The CDR3 covers 13 residues.

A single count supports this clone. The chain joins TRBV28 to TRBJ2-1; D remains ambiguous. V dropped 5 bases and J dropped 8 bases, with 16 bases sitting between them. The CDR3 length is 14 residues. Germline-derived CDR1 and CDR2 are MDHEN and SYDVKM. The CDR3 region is CASSLRHYRHEQFF. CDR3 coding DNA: TGTGCCAGCAGTCTCAGGCATTATCGACATGAGCAGTTCTTC.

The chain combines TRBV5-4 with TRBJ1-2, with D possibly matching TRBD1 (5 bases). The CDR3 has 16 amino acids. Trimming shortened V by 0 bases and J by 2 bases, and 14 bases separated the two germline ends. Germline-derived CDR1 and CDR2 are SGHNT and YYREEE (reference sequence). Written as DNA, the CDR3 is TGTGCCAGCAGCTTGGCCGTGGGCCAGGGAAACTATGGCTACACCTTC. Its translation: CASSLAVGQGNYGYTF.

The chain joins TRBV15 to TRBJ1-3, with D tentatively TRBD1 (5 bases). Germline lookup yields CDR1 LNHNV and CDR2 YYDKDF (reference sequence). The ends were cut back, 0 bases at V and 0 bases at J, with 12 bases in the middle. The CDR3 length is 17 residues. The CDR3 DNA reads TGTGCCACCAGCAGAGATCCCACAGGCCTCTCTGGAAACACCATATATTTT. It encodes CATSRDPTGLSGNTIYF. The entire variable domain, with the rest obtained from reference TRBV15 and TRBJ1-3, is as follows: DAMVIQNPRYQVTQFGKPVTLSCSQTLNHNVMYWYQQKSSQAPKLLFHYYDKDFNNEADTPDNFQSRRPNTSFCFLDIRSPGLGDTAMYLCATSRDPTGLSGNTIYFGEGSWLTVV.

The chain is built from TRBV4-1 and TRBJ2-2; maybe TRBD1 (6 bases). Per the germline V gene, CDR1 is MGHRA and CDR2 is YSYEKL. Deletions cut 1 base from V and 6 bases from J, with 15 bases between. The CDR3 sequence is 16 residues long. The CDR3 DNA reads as TGCGCCAGCAGCCAAGTATATGCAGGGGCGTCCGGGGAGCTGTTTTTT. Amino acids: CASSQVYAGASGELFF.

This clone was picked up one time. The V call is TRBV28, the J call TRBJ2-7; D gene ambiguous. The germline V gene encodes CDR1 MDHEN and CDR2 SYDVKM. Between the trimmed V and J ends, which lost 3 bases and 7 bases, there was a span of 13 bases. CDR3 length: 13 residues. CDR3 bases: TGTGCCAGCAGTTTCGGCAGGTCAAGGGAGCAGTACTTC. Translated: CASSFGRSREQYF.

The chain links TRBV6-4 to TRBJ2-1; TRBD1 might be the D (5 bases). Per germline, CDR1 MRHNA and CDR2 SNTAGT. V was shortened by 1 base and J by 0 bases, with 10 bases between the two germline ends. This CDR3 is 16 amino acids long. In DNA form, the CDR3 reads TGTGCCAGCAGTGACTTGACAGCGAGCTCCTACAATGAGCAGTTCTTC. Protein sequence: CASSDLTASSYNEQFF.

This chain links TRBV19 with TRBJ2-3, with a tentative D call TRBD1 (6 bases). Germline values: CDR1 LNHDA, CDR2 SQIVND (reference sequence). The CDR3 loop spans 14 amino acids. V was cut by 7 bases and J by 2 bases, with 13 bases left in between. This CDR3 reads CASMDQGPTDTQYF. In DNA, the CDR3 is TGTGCCAGTATGGATCAGGGGCCCACAGATACGCAGTATTTT.

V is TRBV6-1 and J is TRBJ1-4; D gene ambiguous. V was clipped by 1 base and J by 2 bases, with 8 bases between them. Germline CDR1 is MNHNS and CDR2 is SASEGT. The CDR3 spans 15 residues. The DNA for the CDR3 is TGTGCCAGCAGTGAAGTTCCCCTGACTAATGAAAAACTGTTTTTT. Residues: CASSEVPLTNEKLFF.

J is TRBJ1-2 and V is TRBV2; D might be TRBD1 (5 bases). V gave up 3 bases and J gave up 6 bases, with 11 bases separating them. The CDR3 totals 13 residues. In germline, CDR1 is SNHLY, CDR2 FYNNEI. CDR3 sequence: CASSDRARDGYTF. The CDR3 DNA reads TGTGCCAGCAGTGACAGGGCTAGGGATGGCTACACCTTC.

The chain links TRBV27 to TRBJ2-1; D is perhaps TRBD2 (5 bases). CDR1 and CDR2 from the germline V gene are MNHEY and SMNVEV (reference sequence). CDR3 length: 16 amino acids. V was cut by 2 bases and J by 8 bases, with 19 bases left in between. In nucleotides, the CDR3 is TGTGCCAGCAGTTTAAACCTAGCAGGAGTTAGGTATGAGCAGTTCTTC. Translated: CASSLNLAGVRYEQFF.

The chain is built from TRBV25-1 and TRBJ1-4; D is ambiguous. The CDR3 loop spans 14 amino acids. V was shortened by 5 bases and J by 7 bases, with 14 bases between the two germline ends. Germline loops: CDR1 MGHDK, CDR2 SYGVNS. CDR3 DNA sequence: TGTGCCAGCAGTAAATTATCAGCGGTTGAAAAACTGTTTTTT. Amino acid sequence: CASSKLSAVEKLFF. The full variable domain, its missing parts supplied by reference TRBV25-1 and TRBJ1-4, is EADIYQTPRYLVIGTGKKITLECSQTMGHDKMYWYQQDPGMELHLIHYSYGVNSTEKGDLSSESTVSRIRTEHFPLTLESARPSHTSQYLCASSKLSAVEKLFFGSGTQLSVL.

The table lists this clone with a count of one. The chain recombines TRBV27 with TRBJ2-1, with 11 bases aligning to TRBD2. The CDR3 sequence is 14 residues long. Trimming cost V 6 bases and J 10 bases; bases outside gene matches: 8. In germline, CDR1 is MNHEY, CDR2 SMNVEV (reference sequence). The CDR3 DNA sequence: TGTGCCAGCAGCCAAAGACTAGCGGGATACGAGCAGTTCTTC. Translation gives CASSQRLAGYEQFF.